A single T cell receptor beta chain is shown here with its context. Its specificity is not known. The J segment lost 5 bases and the V segment lost 2 bases, leaving 8 bases of the junction unmatched. The CDR3 extends over 15 amino acids. Germline CDR1 is LNHNV and CDR2 is YYDKDF (reference sequence). The data stem from a study of T cell responses to AZD1222 COVID-19 vaccine. Regarding the study as a whole: Clonal diversity was possibly underestimated, and the donors were mostly white British, with more females.

Using immunoSEQ multiplex PCR, the repertoire was profiled, and TCRdb retains in-frame clones only, with some absent. The profile shows roughly 150,000 clones, about 92% of them singletons. The V gene is TRBV15, the J gene TRBJ2-5; 7 bases are a match to TRBD2. The receptor comes from an adult who received the AZD1222 COVID-19 vaccine. The sample consisted of peripheral blood, taken 28 days after the second AZD1222 dose. In DNA, the CDR3 is TGTGCCACCAGCAGACCCTCTGGTAGCGGGGAGACCCAGTACTTC. It translates to CATSRPSGSGETQYF. Complete variable domain (other parts from reference TRBV15 and TRBJ2-5): DAMVIQNPRYQVTQFGKPVTLSCSQTLNHNVMYWYQQKSSQAPKLLFHYYDKDFNNEADTPDNFQSRRPNTSFCFLDIRSPGLGDTAMYLCATSRPSGSGETQYFGPGTRLLVL.